The clone carrying this T cell receptor beta chain was detected once. Germline CDR1 GTSNPN, CDR2 SVGIG (reference sequence). The CDR3 contains 18 residues. V was clipped by 0 bases and J by 1 base, with 16 bases between them. The sample is drawn from a study of control samples from healthy donors and cancer patients. Profiling relied on immunoSEQ multiplex PCR, and the TCRdb table lists in-frame clones only, not all of them. The sample holds about 82,000 clones, approximately 89% seen once. The TCR was taken from a man in his fifties or sixties in good health. The sequenced material came from blood. The chain couples TRBV30 to TRBJ1-6; no definite D call. CDR3 loop: CAWSVVPVGLSYNSPLHF. CDR3 sequence (DNA): TGTGCCTGGAGTGTGGTCCCGGTGGGGTTATCCTATAATTCACCCCTCCACTTT.